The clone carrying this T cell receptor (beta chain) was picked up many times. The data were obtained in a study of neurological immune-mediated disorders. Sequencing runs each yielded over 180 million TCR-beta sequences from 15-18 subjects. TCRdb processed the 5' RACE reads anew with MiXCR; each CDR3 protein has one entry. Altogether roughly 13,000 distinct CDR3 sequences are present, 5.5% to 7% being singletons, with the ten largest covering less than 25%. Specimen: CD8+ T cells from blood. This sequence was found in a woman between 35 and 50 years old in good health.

In DNA form, the CDR3 reads TGTGCCACCAGCAGAGATGCCCTAGGAGATACGCAGTATTTT. Its translation is CATSRDALGDTQYF. The chain joins TRBV15 to TRBJ2-3; D unclear. CDR1 is LNHNV and CDR2 is YYDKDF in the germline V gene (reference sequence). This CDR3 has 14 residues. Trimming stripped 0 bases from V and 5 bases from J, with 9 bases between.